A selection of T cell receptor beta chains follows, all from one sample in a study of CD8 T cells in Susac syndrome. TCRdb recomputed calls from the immunoSEQ multiplex PCR reads with MiXCR, one row per CDR3 protein. The sample lists some 120,000 distinct CDR3 sequences; about 96% were seen once. Sequenced sample: CD4+ T cells from PBMCs. Receptors were obtained from a human donor in good health. The CDR3 runs from the conserved cysteine through the conserved F or W. The D gene is left open where the match is weak. Part of the rows lack a size; the others show once, few, many or a class for expanded clones.

abundance	v_gene	d_gene	j_gene	CDR3aa	CDR3nt
NA	TRBV28	NA	TRBJ1-2	CASSTQGDGYTF	TGTGCCAGCAGCACACAGGGAGATGGCTACACCTTC
NA	TRBV27	TRBD2	TRBJ2-5	CASSSGLAGEETQYF	TGTGCCAGCAGTTCGGGACTAGCTGGGGAGGAGACCCAGTACTTC
NA	TRBV30	NA	TRBJ2-1	CAWSLGPVVKFF	TGTGCCTGGAGCTTAGGACCAGTCGTCAAGTTCTTC
NA	TRBV10-3	TRBD1	TRBJ1-1	CAISAQGVNTEAFF	TGTGCCATCAGTGCACAGGGGGTGAACACTGAAGCTTTCTTT
NA	TRBV6-5	NA	TRBJ1-5	CASRESGQFNQPQHF	TGTGCCAGCAGGGAGTCGGGGCAGTTCAATCAGCCCCAGCATTTT
NA	TRBV27	TRBD1	TRBJ1-5	CASSPGQGGLQPQHF	TGTGCCAGCAGTCCAGGACAGGGAGGACTTCAGCCCCAGCATTTT
NA	TRBV3-1	TRBD2	TRBJ2-5	CASSQELLAVGILETQYF	TGTGCCAGCAGCCAAGAGCTTCTAGCGGTGGGGATTTTGGAGACCCAGTACTTC
NA	TRBV7-2	TRBD2	TRBJ2-1	CASSLALAGGGEQFF	TGTGCCAGCAGCTTAGCGCTAGCGGGAGGGGGTGAGCAGTTCTTC
NA	TRBV29-1	TRBD2	TRBJ2-5	CSASSNSGGETQYF	TGCAGCGCTTCGTCGAATTCGGGGGGGGAGACCCAGTACTTC
NA	TRBV7-2	TRBD2	TRBJ2-7	CASSLVLAGGEQYF	TGTGCCAGCAGCTTAGTCCTAGCGGGAGGTGAGCAGTACTTC
NA	TRBV10-1	TRBD1	TRBJ2-7	CASGSKCNRGSCYEQYF	TGCGCCAGCGGTTCCAAATGTAACAGGGGGAGCTGCTACGAGCAGTACTTC
NA	TRBV14	TRBD2	TRBJ2-1	CASSRGLAGYGEQFF	TGTGCCAGCAGCCGCGGACTAGCGGGTTACGGTGAGCAGTTCTTC
NA	TRBV5-6	NA	TRBJ2-7	CASSLNGGTAYEQYF	TGTGCCAGCAGCTTGAACGGGGGGACAGCTTACGAGCAGTACTTC
NA	TRBV15	TRBD2	TRBJ2-7	CATSPRGRERSYEQYF	TGTGCCACCAGCCCCCGTGGGCGGGAGCGCTCCTACGAGCAGTACTTC
NA	TRBV29-1	NA	TRBJ2-1	CSVASQQDYNEQFF	TGCAGCGTCGCTAGCCAGCAGGACTACAATGAGCAGTTCTTC
NA	TRBV29-1	NA	TRBJ1-4	CSASVATNEKLFF	TGCAGCGCCTCAGTTGCAACTAATGAAAAACTGTTTTTT
NA	TRBV5-4	NA	TRBJ2-1	CASSLPSASYNEQFF	TGTGCCAGCAGCCTACCTAGCGCGTCCTACAATGAGCAGTTCTTC
NA	TRBV29-1	NA	TRBJ1-1	CSVEERGGMAFF	TGCAGCGTTGAAGAACGAGGGGGGATGGCTTTCTTT
NA	TRBV5-1	TRBD2	TRBJ2-1	CASSFGRANEQFF	TGCGCCAGCAGCTTCGGGAGGGCCAATGAGCAGTTCTTC
few	TRBV29-1	NA	TRBJ1-5	CSVGQVGQPQHF	TGCAGCGTTGGGCAGGTGGGGCAGCCCCAGCATTTT
NA	TRBV5-1	NA	TRBJ2-2	CASSAVMSRGNTGELFF	TGCGCCAGCAGCGCGGTGATGTCTAGGGGGAACACCGGGGAGCTGTTTTTT
NA	TRBV7-2	NA	TRBJ1-1	CASSPPLQGAFF	TGTGCCAGCAGCCCCCCGTTACAGGGTGCTTTCTTT
NA	TRBV9	TRBD2	TRBJ2-4	CASSVGRETSWGKNIQYF	TGTGCCAGCAGCGTGGGGCGGGAGACCTCATGGGGCAAAAACATTCAGTACTTC
once	TRBV10-3	TRBD2	TRBJ2-1	CAIGGSGRSNNEQFF	TGTGCCATCGGCGGTAGCGGGAGGTCCAACAATGAGCAGTTCTTC
NA	TRBV18	NA	TRBJ2-1	CASSPGSGSYNEQFF	TGTGCCAGCTCACCCGGTAGCGGTTCCTACAATGAGCAGTTCTTC
NA	TRBV28	TRBD2	TRBJ2-1	CASSSPGLGHNEQFF	TGTGCCAGCAGTTCTCCGGGACTAGGTCACAATGAGCAGTTCTTC
NA	TRBV7-2	NA	TRBJ2-7	CASSTTAHDYEQYF	TGTGCCAGCAGCACGACAGCCCATGACTACGAGCAGTACTTC
once	TRBV28	NA	TRBJ1-5	CASSPRQEPTLEHF	TGTGCCAGCAGTCCAAGACAGGAGCCCACGTTGGAGCATTTT
once	TRBV12-3/TRBV12-4	TRBD1	TRBJ1-2	CASRPTGVAYGYTF	TGTGCCAGCAGACCGACAGGGGTCGCCTATGGCTACACCTTC
NA	TRBV19	TRBD2	TRBJ2-7	CASRGRGEYEQYF	TGTGCCAGTAGAGGCCGGGGGGAGTACGAGCAGTACTTC
NA	TRBV15	NA	TRBJ2-7	CATSRDVQHPYEQYF	TGTGCCACCAGCAGAGATGTACAACACCCCTACGAGCAGTACTTC
NA	TRBV30	NA	TRBJ2-1	CAWRGLRERANEQFF	TGTGCCTGGAGAGGTTTGCGGGAACGGGCTAATGAGCAGTTCTTC
NA	TRBV7-2	TRBD2	TRBJ2-3	CASSLSSGRADTQYF	TGTGCCAGCAGCCTATCTAGCGGGAGGGCGGATACGCAGTATTTT
NA	TRBV6-2/TRBV6-3	NA	TRBJ2-5	CASSPGPSLGSQYF	TGTGCCAGCAGCCCCGGACCGAGTTTGGGGTCCCAGTACTTC
NA	TRBV2	NA	TRBJ2-7	CASTLGEQYF	TGTGCCAGCACTTTGGGCGAGCAGTACTTC
once	TRBV6-6	NA	TRBJ2-7	CASSYSTGFSSYEQYF	TGTGCCAGCAGTTACTCCACAGGGTTTAGCTCCTACGAGCAGTACTTC
NA	TRBV19	NA	TRBJ2-6	CASSTRFVLTF	TGTGCCAGTAGTACCAGATTCGTCCTGACTTTC
NA	TRBV28	NA	TRBJ2-2	CASSLIEETGELFF	TGTGCCAGCAGTTTAATCGAGGAAACCGGGGAGCTGTTTTTT
NA	TRBV18	TRBD1	TRBJ1-5	CASSQGTGAQPQHF	TGTGCCAGCTCACAAGGGACAGGGGCTCAGCCCCAGCATTTT
NA	TRBV21-1	NA	TRBJ2-4	CASIGGLAKNIQYF	TGTGCCAGCATCGGTGGACTAGCCAAAAACATTCAGTACTTC
few	TRBV4-1	NA	TRBJ1-1	CASSQDVWRGGTEAFF	TGCGCCAGCAGCCAAGATGTGTGGCGTGGGGGCACTGAAGCTTTCTTT
NA	TRBV6-2/TRBV6-3	NA	TRBJ2-1	CASSYGGSGYNEQFF	TGTGCCAGCAGTTACGGTGGGAGCGGCTACAATGAGCAGTTCTTC
NA	TRBV7-9	TRBD1	TRBJ1-1	CASSSGTGGPEAFF	TGTGCCAGCAGCTCCGGGACAGGGGGCCCTGAAGCTTTCTTT
NA	TRBV6-6	NA	TRBJ1-1	CASGGLNTEAFF	TGTGCCAGCGGGGGCTTGAACACTGAAGCTTTCTTT
NA	TRBV29-1	NA	TRBJ2-2	CSVEPLAGELFF	TGCAGCGTTGAACCTCTGGCCGGGGAGCTGTTTTTT
NA	TRBV20-1	NA	TRBJ2-5	CSAWGPGGTTQYF	TGCAGTGCTTGGGGCCCGGGCGGTACGACCCAGTACTTC
NA	TRBV2	NA	TRBJ1-5	CASGQEANQPQHF	TGTGCCAGCGGGCAGGAGGCAAATCAGCCCCAGCATTTT
NA	TRBV5-1	NA	TRBJ2-4	CASSADLAKNIQYF	TGCGCCAGCTCGGCTGATCTAGCCAAAAACATTCAGTACTTC
NA	TRBV7-2	TRBD1	TRBJ1-1	CASSGQGGNTEAFF	TGTGCCAGCTCGGGACAGGGAGGGAACACTGAAGCTTTCTTT
few	TRBV5-8	NA	TRBJ2-1	CASSLLGEQFF	TGTGCCAGCAGTTTACTGGGTGAGCAGTTCTTC
NA	TRBV20-1	NA	TRBJ2-2	CSARLQNTGELFF	TGCAGTGCTAGGTTGCAGAACACCGGGGAGCTGTTTTTT
NA	TRBV7-9	NA	TRBJ2-6	CASSMGGAGANVLIF	TGTGCCAGCAGCATGGGGGGGGCTGGGGCCAACGTCCTGATTTTC
NA	TRBV30	TRBD2	TRBJ2-1	CAWSVGTSAQVF	TGTGCCTGGAGTGTAGGGACTAGCGCCCAGGTCTTC
NA	TRBV29-1	TRBD1	TRBJ2-7	CSVTRQGRGYEQYF	TGCAGCGTCACCCGACAGGGAAGAGGCTACGAGCAGTACTTC
NA	TRBV18	NA	TRBJ2-7	CASSPLPGPYEQYF	TGTGCCAGCTCACCACTCCCAGGCCCCTACGAGCAGTACTTC
NA	TRBV3-1	TRBD1	TRBJ2-7	CASSWDSYEQYF	TGTGCCAGCAGCTGGGACAGCTACGAGCAGTACTTC
NA	TRBV6-1	NA	TRBJ2-5	CASSDHGGRGQETQYF	TGTGCCAGCAGTGACCACGGGGGCAGGGGCCAAGAGACCCAGTACTTC